The clone carrying this T cell receptor beta chain has at least ten counts. Trimming removed 4 bases at V and 0 bases at J, with 20 bases between. CDR3 length: 18 amino acids. Germline loops: CDR1 LGHDT, CDR2 YNNKEL (reference sequence). This entry belongs to a study of human T cells and chemical hapten exposure. TCRdb re-analysed the RACE reads in MiXCR, keeping a single row per CDR3 protein. The table lists 350,000 to 400,000 distinct CDR3 sequences, roughly 4.6% of them singletons. Time point in this sample: pre-sensitization, week 0. Noted treatment: therapeutic diphenylcyclopropenone sensitization with weekly scalp DPC. It was unfractionated whole blood from which total RNA was extracted.

This chain links TRBV3-1 with TRBJ2-3, with a tentative D call TRBD1 (6 bases). The sequence came from a woman in her forties or fifties with alopecia areata. Some clones in this sample may be carry-over from other donors' samples. The sample in question was whole blood, obtained in connection with sensitization to the hapten diphenylcyclopropenone (DPC). CDR3 in amino acids: CASSPGTKDVASTDTQYF. CDR3 coding DNA: TGTGCCAGCAGCCCTGGGACAAAGGACGTTGCTAGCACAGATACGCAGTATTTT.